This T cell receptor beta chain was identified in a study of blood T cell repertoires in COVID-19. In the study overall: PBMCs, B-cell-depleted T cells, or T cells were the source of the cDNA or gDNA that made up the material.

Repertoires were generated with immunoSEQ multiplex PCR, while TCRdb's copy carries only in-frame clones and drops some. The sample lists about 130,000 clones, about 82% occurring once. CDR3 length equals 17 residues. Trimming at V came to 1 base and at J to 3 bases, leaving 8 bases not matched to a gene. Germline V CDR1 and CDR2: SGHTA, FQGNSA. The chain employs TRBV7-2 and TRBJ2-3; 9 bases fit TRBD2. This TCR came from a human donor in a cohort sampled during active COVID-19. Sequencing was performed on peripheral blood. The CDR3 bases are TGTGCCAGCAGCTTAGTTCCGGGGCTAGCGGGGACAGATACGCAGTATTTT. Protein sequence: CASSLVPGLAGTDTQYF. Using reference TRBV7-2 and TRBJ2-3 for the parts outside the CDR3, the full variable domain is GAGVSQSPSNKVTEKGKDVELRCDPISGHTALYWYRQSLGQGLEFLIYFQGNSAPDKSGLPSDRFSAERTGGSVSTLTIQRTQQEDSAVYLCASSLVPGLAGTDTQYFGPGTRLTVL.